A selection of T cell receptor beta chains follows, all from one sample in a study of blood T cell repertoires in COVID-19. Sequencing was performed with immunoSEQ multiplex PCR; in TCRdb, only in-frame clones are kept and a portion is missing. The top ten clones hold 2% to 3% of a sample with over 200,000 clones, 85% to 90% of them seen once. Sequencing was performed on peripheral blood. These receptors were collected from a man aged 30-40 years with COVID-19, enrolled during active disease. The CDR3 runs from the conserved cysteine through the conserved F or W.

j_call v_call cdr3_aa
TRBJ2-2 TRBV2 CASSSPGTGRFGGGELFF
TRBJ2-1 TRBV15 CAIQAGLAGYNEQFF
TRBJ1-1 TRBV19 CASKSGTTMNTEAFF
TRBJ1-5 TRBV27 CASSPRRPRDQPQHF
TRBJ2-2 TRBV5-1 CASSLSGTGELFF
TRBJ2-1 TRBV6-2/TRBV6-3 CASSGTSSNEQFF
TRBJ2-3 TRBV15 CAIGTGYRMSTDTQYF
TRBJ2-2 TRBV5-5 CASSRSPGSGELFF
TRBJ1-2 TRBV19 CASSIGVNYGYTF
TRBJ1-2 TRBV19 CASSIGGAYGYTF
TRBJ2-1 TRBV21-1 CASSKVLRPAETYNEQFF
TRBJ1-2 TRBV14 CASSQVNGNYGYTF
TRBJ1-1 TRBV10-3 CAITGPPGQENTEAFF
TRBJ1-6 TRBV2 CASIGTSSSPLHF
TRBJ2-7 TRBV19 CASSETGAYEQYF
TRBJ1-2 TRBV14 CASSPSIFLAYGYTF
TRBJ2-1 TRBV27 CASSLSNNNNEQFF
TRBJ1-2 TRBV14 CASSQVNKHYGYTF
TRBJ1-1 TRBV4-3 CASSHATGGDEAFF
TRBJ2-3 TRBV3-1/TRBV3-2 CASSLRTGGDTQYF
TRBJ1-2 TRBV19 CASSLTGTGLEAYGYTF
TRBJ1-1 TRBV11-2 CASSTIDREAFF
TRBJ2-7 TRBV28 CASSLSDGLAGIRMQYF
TRBJ1-1 TRBV19 CASSFTGRSNTEAFF
TRBJ1-2 TRBV6-1 CASSEAGTGGKYGYTF
TRBJ1-3 TRBV19 CASSRDRGSSGNTIYF
TRBJ2-4 TRBV27 CASSLRTGNKNIQYF
TRBJ1-2 TRBV21-1 CASSKAGPLAGGKGGYTF
TRBJ2-1 TRBV15 CATSRAGGPKVEQFF
TRBJ1-6 TRBV12-3/TRBV12-4 CASSLTSEALHF
TRBJ1-3 TRBV7-2 CASSQGGQGNTIYF
TRBJ2-6 TRBV11-3 CASSSPQGTDFSGANVLTF
TRBJ1-2 TRBV10-3 CAISSLVQGMNYGYTF
TRBJ1-6 TRBV19 CASSRLRTGDNSPLHF
TRBJ2-7 TRBV5-4 CASSLTGAAEQYF
TRBJ2-1 TRBV28 CASSSGTPLAWQFF
TRBJ1-5 TRBV19 CASSIQGSADQPQHF
TRBJ2-1 TRBV24-1 CATSDPGTVSFEQFF
TRBJ2-5 TRBV7-9 CASSLVLAGWTKETQYF
TRBJ1-1 TRBV6-5 CASSYILNTEAFF
TRBJ2-7 TRBV28 CASSLGGTNGEQYF
TRBJ1-4 TRBV27 CASSLTGGYEKLFF
TRBJ1-6 TRBV18 CASSLQVTENNSPLHF
TRBJ2-7 TRBV23-1 CASSHPRRGPYEQYF
TRBJ1-4 TRBV6-1 CASSERQGSQNNREKLFF
TRBJ2-2 TRBV21-1 CASSRDRGRVGTGELFF
TRBJ1-2 TRBV28 CASSSSYGYTF
TRBJ1-2 TRBV11-2 CATQVPFYGYTF